This T cell receptor (beta chain) was sequenced for a study of CD8+ T cells in alopecia areata. Germline loops: CDR1 GTSNPN, CDR2 SVGIG (reference sequence). The CDR3 runs 16 residues. V lost 0 bases and J 7 bases, leaving 16 bases between the germline ends. As the sequencing template, cDNA was produced by extracting RNA and reverse transcribing it. Some clones are missing from TCRdb's copy, which holds only in-frame ones; the method was immunoSEQ multiplex PCR. In the table there are about 200,000 clones, more than 50% of which are singletons. Study-wide results and limits: Compared with mice, patients displayed less clear TCR sharing, possibly for HLA-related reasons. Normal scalp showed lower clonality than lesional scalp, especially alopecia totalis/universalis.

This clone was counted once. Its specificity is not known. This clonotype originated in a human donor in good health. This sequence joins TRBV30 and TRBJ1-6; possible D gene TRBD1, 5 bases. Sequenced sample: CD8+ T cells sorted from blood. CDR3 amino acids: CAWSVRGGAFNSPLHF. CDR3 in DNA: TGTGCCTGGAGTGTACGGGGAGGGGCCTTCAATTCACCCCTCCACTTT.